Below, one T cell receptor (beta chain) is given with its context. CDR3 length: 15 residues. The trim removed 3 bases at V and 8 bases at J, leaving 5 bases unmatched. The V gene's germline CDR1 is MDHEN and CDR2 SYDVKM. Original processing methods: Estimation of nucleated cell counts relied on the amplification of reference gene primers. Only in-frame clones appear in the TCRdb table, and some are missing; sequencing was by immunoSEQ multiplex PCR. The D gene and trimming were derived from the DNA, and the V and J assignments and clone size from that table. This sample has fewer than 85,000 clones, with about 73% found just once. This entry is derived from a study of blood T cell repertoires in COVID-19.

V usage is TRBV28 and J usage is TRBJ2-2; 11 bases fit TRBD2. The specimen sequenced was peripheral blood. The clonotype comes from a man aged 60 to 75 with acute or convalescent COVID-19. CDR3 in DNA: TGTGCCAGCAGTTTTAGCGGGAGGGCCCTGGGGGAGCTGTTTTTT. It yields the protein CASSFSGRALGELFF.